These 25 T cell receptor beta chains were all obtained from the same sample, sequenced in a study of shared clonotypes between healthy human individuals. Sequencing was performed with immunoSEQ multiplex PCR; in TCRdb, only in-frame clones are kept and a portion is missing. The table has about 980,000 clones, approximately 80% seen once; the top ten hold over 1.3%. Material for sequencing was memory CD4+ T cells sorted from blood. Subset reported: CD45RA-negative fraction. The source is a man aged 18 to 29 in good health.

CDR3 nucleotides: TGTGCCAGCAGTGAAGGTTCAGGGGGCCGGGAGACCCAGTACTTC. Protein product: CASSEGSGGRETQYF. The rearrangement uses TRBV6-1 and TRBJ2-5; 8 positions match TRBD1. With 1 base clipped from V and 5 bases from J, the junction kept 6 bases outside the gene matches. The CDR3 loop spans 15 amino acids. Germline V gene lookup returns CDR1 MNHNS and CDR2 SASEGT.

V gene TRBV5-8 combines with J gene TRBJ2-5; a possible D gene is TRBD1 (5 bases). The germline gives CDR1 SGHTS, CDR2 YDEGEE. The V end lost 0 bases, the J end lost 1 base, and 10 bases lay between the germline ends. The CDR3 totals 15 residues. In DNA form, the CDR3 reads TGTGCCAGCAGCTTGGAAGTAGGGGCCCAAGAGACCCAGTACTTC. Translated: CASSLEVGAQETQYF.

CDR3 protein: CASSFNRDRGHEQYF. The CDR3 DNA reads as TGTGCCAGTAGCTTTAACCGGGACAGGGGTCACGAGCAGTACTTC. V is TRBV19 and J is TRBJ2-7; TRBD1 aligns across 10 bases. Germline V CDR1 and CDR2: LNHDA, SQIVND (reference sequence). J gave up 5 bases and V 6 bases, and 10 bases lay outside the gene matches. This CDR3 has 15 amino acids.

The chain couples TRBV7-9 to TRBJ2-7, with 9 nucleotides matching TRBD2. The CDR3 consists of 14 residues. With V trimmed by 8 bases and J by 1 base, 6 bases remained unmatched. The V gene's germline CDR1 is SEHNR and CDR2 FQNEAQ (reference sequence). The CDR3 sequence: CASLRTSVSYEQYF. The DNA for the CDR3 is TGTGCCAGCCTTAGGACTAGCGTTTCCTACGAGCAGTACTTC.

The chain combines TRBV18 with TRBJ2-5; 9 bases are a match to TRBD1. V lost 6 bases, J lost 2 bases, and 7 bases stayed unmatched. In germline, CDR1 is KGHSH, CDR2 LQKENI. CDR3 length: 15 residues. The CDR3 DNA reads TGTGCCAGCTCGGTTCCGGGACAGGGACAAGAGACCCAGTACTTC. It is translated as CASSVPGQGQETQYF.

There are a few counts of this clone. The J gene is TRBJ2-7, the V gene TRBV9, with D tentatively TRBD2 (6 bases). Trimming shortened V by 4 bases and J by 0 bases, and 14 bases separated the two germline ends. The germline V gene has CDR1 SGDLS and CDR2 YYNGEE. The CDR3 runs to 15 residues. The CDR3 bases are TGTGCCAGCAGCACCCGGGACTGGCTCTCCTACGAGCAGTACTTC. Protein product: CASSTRDWLSYEQYF.

CDR3 DNA: TGCGCCAGCAGCTCTCCGGGGACCGGGGAGCTGTTTTTT. This translates into CASSSPGTGELFF. V usage is TRBV5-1 and J usage is TRBJ2-2; D might be TRBD2 (5 bases). Deletions cut 3 bases from V and 5 bases from J, with 8 bases between. The germline V gene has CDR1 SGHRS and CDR2 YFSETQ. The CDR3 runs 13 residues.

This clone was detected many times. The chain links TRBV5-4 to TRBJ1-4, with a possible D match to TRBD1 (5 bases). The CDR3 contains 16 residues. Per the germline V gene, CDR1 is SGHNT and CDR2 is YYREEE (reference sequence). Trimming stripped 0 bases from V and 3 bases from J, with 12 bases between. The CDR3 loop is CASSLGRGGANEKLFF. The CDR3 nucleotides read TGTGCCAGCAGCTTGGGGAGGGGCGGAGCTAATGAAAAACTGTTTTTT. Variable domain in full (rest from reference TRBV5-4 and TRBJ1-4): ETGVTQSPTHLIKTRGQQVTLRCSSQSGHNTVSWYQQALGQGPQFIFQYYREEENGRGNFPPRFSGLQFPNYSSELNVNALELDDSALYLCASSLGRGGANEKLFFGSGTQLSVL.

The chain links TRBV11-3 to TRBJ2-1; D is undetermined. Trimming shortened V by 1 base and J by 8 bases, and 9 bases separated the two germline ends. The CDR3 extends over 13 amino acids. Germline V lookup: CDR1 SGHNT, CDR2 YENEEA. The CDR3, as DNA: TGTGCCAGCAGCTTAGCGGGTCAGCATGAGCAGTTCTTC. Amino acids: CASSLAGQHEQFF.

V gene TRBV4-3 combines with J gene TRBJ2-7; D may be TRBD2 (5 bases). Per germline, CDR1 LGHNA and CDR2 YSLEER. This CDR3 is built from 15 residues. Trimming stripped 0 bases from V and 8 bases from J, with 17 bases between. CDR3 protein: CASSQDRAAAPKQYF. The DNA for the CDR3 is TGCGCCAGCAGCCAAGATAGGGCAGCGGCCCCAAAGCAGTACTTC.

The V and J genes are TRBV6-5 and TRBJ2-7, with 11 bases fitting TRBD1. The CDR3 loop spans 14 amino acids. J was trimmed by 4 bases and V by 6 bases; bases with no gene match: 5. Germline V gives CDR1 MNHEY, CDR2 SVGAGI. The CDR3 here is CASSDGQGAYEQYF. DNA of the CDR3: TGTGCCAGCAGCGACGGACAGGGGGCATACGAGCAGTACTTC.

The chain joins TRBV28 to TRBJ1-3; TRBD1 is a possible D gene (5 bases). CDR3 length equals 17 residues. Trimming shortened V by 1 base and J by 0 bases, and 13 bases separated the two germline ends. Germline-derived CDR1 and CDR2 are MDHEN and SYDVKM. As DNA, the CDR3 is TGTGCCAGCAGTTTATCAGGGCAGGCTAACTCTGGAAACACCATATATTTT. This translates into CASSLSGQANSGNTIYF.

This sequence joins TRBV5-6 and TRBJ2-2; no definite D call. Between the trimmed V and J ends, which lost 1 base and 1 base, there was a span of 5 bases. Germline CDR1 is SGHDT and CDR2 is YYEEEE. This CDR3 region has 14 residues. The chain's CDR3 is CASSLLQNTGELFF. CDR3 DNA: TGTGCCAGCAGCTTGCTGCAGAACACCGGGGAGCTGTTTTTT.

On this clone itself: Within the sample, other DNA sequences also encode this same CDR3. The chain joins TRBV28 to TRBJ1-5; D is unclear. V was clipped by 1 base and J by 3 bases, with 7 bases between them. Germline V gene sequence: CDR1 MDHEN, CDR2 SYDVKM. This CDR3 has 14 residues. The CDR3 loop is CASSLFSYNQPQHF. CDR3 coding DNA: TGTGCCAGCAGTTTATTCAGCTACAATCAGCCCCAGCATTTT.

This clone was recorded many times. The CDR3: CASSPRWRGQETQYF. CDR3 coding DNA: TGCGCCAGCAGCCCACGATGGCGGGGCCAAGAGACCCAGTACTTC. The chain has TRBV5-1 and TRBJ2-5, with a tentative D call TRBD2 (6 bases). Germline V gene lookup returns CDR1 SGHRS and CDR2 YFSETQ. Trimming took 4 bases from V and 1 from J, leaving 14 bases between them. The CDR3 sequence is 15 residues long.

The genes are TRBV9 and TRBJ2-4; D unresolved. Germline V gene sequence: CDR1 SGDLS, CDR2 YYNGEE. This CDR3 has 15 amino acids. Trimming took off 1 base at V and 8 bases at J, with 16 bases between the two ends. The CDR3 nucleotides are TGTGCCAGCAGCGTACTAGGCCAACTTTTTGACATTCAGTACTTC. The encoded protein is CASSVLGQLFDIQYF.

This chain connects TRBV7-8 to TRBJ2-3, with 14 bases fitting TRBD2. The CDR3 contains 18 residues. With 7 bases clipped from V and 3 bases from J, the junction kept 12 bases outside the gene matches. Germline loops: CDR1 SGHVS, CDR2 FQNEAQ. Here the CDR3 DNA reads TGTGCCAGCACCCGAATGCCGACTAGCGGGAGGGGTACAGATACGCAGTATTTT. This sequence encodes CASTRMPTSGRGTDTQYF.

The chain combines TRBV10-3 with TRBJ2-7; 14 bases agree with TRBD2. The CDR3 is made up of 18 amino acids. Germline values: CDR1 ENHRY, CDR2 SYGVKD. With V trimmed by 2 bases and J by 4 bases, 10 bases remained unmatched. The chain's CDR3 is CAISEPRTSGGSPYEQYF. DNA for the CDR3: TGTGCCATCAGTGAGCCGCGGACTAGCGGGGGGTCCCCTTACGAGCAGTACTTC.

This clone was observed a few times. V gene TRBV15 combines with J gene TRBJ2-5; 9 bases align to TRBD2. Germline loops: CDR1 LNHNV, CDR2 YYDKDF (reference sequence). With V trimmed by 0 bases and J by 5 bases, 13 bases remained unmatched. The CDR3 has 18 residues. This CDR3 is CATSRDKGSGSIFETQYF. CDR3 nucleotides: TGTGCCACCAGCAGAGATAAGGGTAGCGGGAGTATATTCGAGACCCAGTACTTC.

The DNA of the CDR3 is TGTGCCAGTAGTCTCCGTAGGGGGACAGGGGTCACTGAAGCTTTCTTT. Translation gives CASSLRRGTGVTEAFF. The chain employs TRBV19 and TRBJ1-1; 10 nucleotides match TRBD1. Germline loops: CDR1 LNHDA, CDR2 SQIVND (reference sequence). This CDR3 is built from 16 residues. V shed 5 bases and J 4 bases; nucleotides not matched to a gene: 10. The full variable domain, rest sourced from reference TRBV19 and TRBJ1-1, is DGGITQSPKYLFRKEGQNVTLSCEQNLNHDAMYWYRQDPGQGLRLIYYSQIVNDFQKGDIAEGYSVSREKKESFPLTVTSAQKNPTAFYLCASSLRRGTGVTEAFFGQGTRLTVV.

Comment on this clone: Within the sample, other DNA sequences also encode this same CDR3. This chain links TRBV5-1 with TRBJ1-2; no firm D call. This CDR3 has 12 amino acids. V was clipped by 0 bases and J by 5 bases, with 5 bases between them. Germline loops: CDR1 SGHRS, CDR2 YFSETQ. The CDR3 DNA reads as TGCGCCAGCAGCTTGGAAAGTTATGGCTACACCTTC. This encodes CASSLESYGYTF. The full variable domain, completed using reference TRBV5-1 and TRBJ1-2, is KAGVTQTPRYLIKTRGQQVTLSCSPISGHRSVSWYQQTPGQGLQFLFEYFSETQRNKGNFPGRFSGRQFSNSRSEMNVSTLELGDSALYLCASSLESYGYTFGSGTRLTVV.

The CDR3 DNA reads as TGCAGCGTTGAAGAGCTCGCGGAAACGCAGTATTTT. This sequence encodes CSVEELAETQYF. The chain couples TRBV29-1 to TRBJ2-3; D is undetermined. CDR1 SQVTM and CDR2 ANQGSEA come from the germline V gene. V was shortened by 0 bases and J by 9 bases, with 10 bases between the two germline ends. The length of the CDR3 is 12 residues.

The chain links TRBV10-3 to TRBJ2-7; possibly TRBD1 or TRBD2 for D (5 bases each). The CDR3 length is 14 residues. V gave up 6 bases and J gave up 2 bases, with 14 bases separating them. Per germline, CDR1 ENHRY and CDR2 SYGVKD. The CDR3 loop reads CAIRGDQGAYEQYF. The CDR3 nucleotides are TGTGCCATCAGGGGGGACCAGGGTGCCTACGAGCAGTACTTC.

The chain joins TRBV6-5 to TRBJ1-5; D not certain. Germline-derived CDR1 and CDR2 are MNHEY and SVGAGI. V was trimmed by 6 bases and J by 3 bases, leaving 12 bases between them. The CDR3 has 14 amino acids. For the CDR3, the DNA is TGTGCCAGCAGGGAACATGGCTCCAATCAGCCCCAGCATTTT. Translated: CASREHGSNQPQHF.

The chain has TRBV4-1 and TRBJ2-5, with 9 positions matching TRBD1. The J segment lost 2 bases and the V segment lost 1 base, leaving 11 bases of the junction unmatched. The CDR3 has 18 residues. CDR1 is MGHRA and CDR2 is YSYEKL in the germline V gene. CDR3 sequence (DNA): TGCGCCAGCAGCCAAGCCGACAGGGGGTTGATGGCACAAGAGACCCAGTACTTC. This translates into CASSQADRGLMAQETQYF.